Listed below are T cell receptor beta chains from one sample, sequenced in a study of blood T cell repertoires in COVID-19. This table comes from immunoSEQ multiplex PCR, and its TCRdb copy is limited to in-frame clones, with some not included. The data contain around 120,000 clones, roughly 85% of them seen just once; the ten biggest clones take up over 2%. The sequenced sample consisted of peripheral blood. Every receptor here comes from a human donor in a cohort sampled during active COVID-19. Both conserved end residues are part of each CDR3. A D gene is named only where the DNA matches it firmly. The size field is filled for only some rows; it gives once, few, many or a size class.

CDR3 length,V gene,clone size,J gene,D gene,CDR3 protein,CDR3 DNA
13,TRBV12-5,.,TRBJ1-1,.,CASGLGGNTEAFF,TGTGCTAGTGGTTTGGGCGGGAACACTGAAGCTTTCTTT
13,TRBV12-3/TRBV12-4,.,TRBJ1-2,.,CASSSAGPYGYTF,TGTGCCAGCAGTTCCGCAGGGCCCTATGGCTACACCTTC
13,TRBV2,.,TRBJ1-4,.,CASVGQKGGILFF,TGTGCCAGCGTTGGACAGAAAGGGGGAATCCTGTTTTTT
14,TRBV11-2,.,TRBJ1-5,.,CASSLGVSNQPQHF,TGTGCCAGCAGCTTAGGAGTTTCCAATCAGCCCCAGCATTTT
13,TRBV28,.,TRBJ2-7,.,CASREQGNYEQYF,TGTGCCAGCAGAGAACAGGGTAACTACGAGCAGTACTTC
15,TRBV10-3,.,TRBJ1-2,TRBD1,CAISETGTGEYGYTF,TGTGCCATCAGTGAGACCGGGACAGGGGAGTATGGCTACACCTTC
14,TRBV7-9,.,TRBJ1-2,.,CASNHGQTNYGYTF,TGTGCCAGCAACCACGGACAGACTAACTATGGCTACACCTTC
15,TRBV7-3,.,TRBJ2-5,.,CASSQTPGLVETQYF,TGTGCCAGCAGCCAAACTCCGGGACTCGTGGAGACCCAGTACTTC
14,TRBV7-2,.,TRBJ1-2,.,CASSLVGREGGYTF,TGTGCCAGCAGCTTAGTCGGGAGGGAGGGTGGCTACACCTTC
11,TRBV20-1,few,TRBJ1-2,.,CSPSGINGYTF,TGCAGTCCGTCAGGGATCAATGGCTACACCTTC
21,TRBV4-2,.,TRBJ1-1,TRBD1,CASSQGGLPLSLRDSFIEAFF,TGTGCCAGCAGCCAAGGCGGGTTACCGCTATCCCTAAGGGACAGTTTTATTGAAGCTTTCTTT
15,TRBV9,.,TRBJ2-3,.,CASSPVSTLTDTQYF,TGTGCCAGCAGCCCGGTGAGCACCCTTACAGATACGCAGTATTTT
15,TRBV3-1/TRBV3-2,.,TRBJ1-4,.,CASSQAVRGNEKLFF,TGTGCCAGCAGCCAAGCTGTCCGGGGGAATGAAAAACTGTTTTTT
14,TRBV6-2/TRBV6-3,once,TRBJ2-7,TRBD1,CASSRGSETYEQYF,TGTGCCAGCAGCAGGGGGTCGGAAACCTACGAGCAGTACTTC
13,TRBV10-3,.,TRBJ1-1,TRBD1,CAIRGQGNTEAFF,TGTGCCATCAGGGGACAGGGGAACACTGAAGCTTTCTTT
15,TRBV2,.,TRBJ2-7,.,CATLPTGTRYERQYF,TGTGCCACCCTACCAACCGGGACTCGCTACGAGCGGCAGTACTTC
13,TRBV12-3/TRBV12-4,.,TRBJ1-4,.,CASSLRGNEKLFF,TGTGCCAGCAGTTTAAGGGGGAATGAAAAACTGTTTTTT
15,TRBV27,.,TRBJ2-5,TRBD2,CASSLFTSGGETQYF,TGTGCCAGCAGTTTATTCACTAGCGGGGGAGAGACCCAGTACTTC
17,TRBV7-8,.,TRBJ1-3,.,CASSFLGAAGSGNTIYF,TGTGCCAGCAGCTTTTTGGGGGCCGCCGGCTCTGGAAACACCATATATTTT
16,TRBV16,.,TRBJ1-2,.,CASSQFTPDNNYGYTF,TGTGCCAGCAGCCAATTTACTCCGGACAACAACTATGGCTACACCTTC
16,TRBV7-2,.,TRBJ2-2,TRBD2,CASSFGLAGARGELFF,TGTGCCAGCAGCTTCGGACTAGCGGGGGCCAGGGGGGAGCTGTTTTTT
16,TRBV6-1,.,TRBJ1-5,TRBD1,CASSEVLGQGMKVQHF,TGTGCCAGCAGTGAGGTTCTGGGACAGGGGATGAAGGTCCAGCATTTT
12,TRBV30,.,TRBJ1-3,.,CAWSVLGNTIYF,TGTGCCTGGAGTGTACTGGGAAACACCATATATTTT
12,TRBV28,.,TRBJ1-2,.,CASSLRGYGYTF,TGTGCCAGCAGTTTGCGGGGCTATGGCTACACCTTC
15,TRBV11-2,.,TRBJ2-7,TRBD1,CASSLGQGAPYEQYF,TGTGCCAGCAGCTTAGGACAGGGGGCTCCCTACGAGCAGTACTTC
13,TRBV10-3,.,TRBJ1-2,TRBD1,CAISGTGPYGYTF,TGTGCCATCAGTGGGACAGGCCCCTATGGCTACACCTTC
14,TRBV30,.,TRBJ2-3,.,CAWSPSPVVNTQYF,TGTGCCTGGAGCCCTAGCCCGGTAGTAAATACGCAGTATTTT
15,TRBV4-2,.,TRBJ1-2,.,CASSKGEAFNYGYTF,TGTGCCAGCAGCAAAGGGGAGGCTTTTAACTATGGCTACACCTTC
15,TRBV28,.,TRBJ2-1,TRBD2,CASSPRSGAYNEQFF,TGTGCCAGCAGTCCCCGAAGCGGGGCTTACAATGAGCAGTTCTTC
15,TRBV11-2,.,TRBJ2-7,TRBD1,CASRSPGTGFYEQYF,TGTGCCAGCAGATCCCCCGGGACAGGGTTTTACGAGCAGTACTTC
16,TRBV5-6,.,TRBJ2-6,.,CASSLGSSSGANVLTF,TGTGCCAGCAGCTTGGGGTCGAGCTCTGGGGCCAACGTCCTGACTTTC
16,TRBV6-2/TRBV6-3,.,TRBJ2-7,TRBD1,CASSYSMDRNSYEQYF,TGTGCCAGCAGTTACTCGATGGACAGGAACTCCTACGAGCAGTACTTC
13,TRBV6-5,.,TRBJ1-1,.,CASSWEVNTEAFF,TGTGCCAGCAGCTGGGAGGTGAACACTGAAGCTTTCTTT
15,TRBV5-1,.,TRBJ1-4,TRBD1,CASSDPQGGGEKLFF,TGCGCCAGCAGCGACCCACAGGGGGGTGGTGAAAAACTGTTTTTT
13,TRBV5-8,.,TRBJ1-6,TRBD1,CAGSWDRNSPLHF,TGTGCCGGATCCTGGGACAGAAATTCACCCCTCCACTTT
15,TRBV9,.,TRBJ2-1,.,CASSATGNSYNEQFF,TGTGCCAGCAGCGCCACAGGAAATTCCTACAATGAGCAGTTCTTC
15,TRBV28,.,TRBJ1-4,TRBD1,CASSLLQGATEKLFF,TGTGCCAGCAGTTTACTACAGGGGGCAACGGAAAAACTGTTTTTT
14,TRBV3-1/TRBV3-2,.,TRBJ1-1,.,CASSQDLGDTEAFF,TGTGCCAGCAGCCAAGATTTAGGGGACACTGAAGCTTTCTTT
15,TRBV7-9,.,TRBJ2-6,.,CASSLGQPGANVLTF,TGTGCCAGCAGCTTAGGACAGCCTGGGGCCAACGTCCTGACTTTC
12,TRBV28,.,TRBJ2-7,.,CASRLIPYEQYF,TGTGCCAGCAGGCTAATTCCCTACGAGCAGTACTTC
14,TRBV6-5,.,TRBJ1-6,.,CASTQGGRWSPLHF,TGTGCCAGCACCCAGGGCGGTCGGTGGTCACCCCTCCACTTT
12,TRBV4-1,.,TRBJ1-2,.,CASSQTGSGYTF,TGCGCCAGCAGCCAAACAGGCAGTGGCTACACCTTC
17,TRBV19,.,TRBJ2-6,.,CASTSLSGFSGANVLTF,TGTGCCAGTACCTCACTCTCAGGGTTCTCTGGGGCCAACGTCCTGACTTTC
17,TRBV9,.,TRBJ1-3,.,CASSVSGTRTSGNTIYF,TGTGCCAGCAGCGTGAGCGGGACCAGGACCTCTGGAAACACCATATATTTT
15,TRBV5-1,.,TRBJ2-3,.,CASSPEGLPSDTQYF,TGCGCCAGCAGCCCGGAGGGACTTCCTTCAGATACGCAGTATTTT
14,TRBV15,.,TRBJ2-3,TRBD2,CATSPRGREDTQYF,TGTGCCACCAGCCCTCGCGGGAGGGAAGATACGCAGTATTTT
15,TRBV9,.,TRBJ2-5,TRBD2,CASSVAGGAGETQYF,TGTGCCAGCAGCGTAGCCGGGGGGGCAGGAGAGACCCAGTACTTC
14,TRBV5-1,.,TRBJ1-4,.,CATRETPNNEKLFF,TGCGCCACCCGGGAAACACCCAATAATGAAAAACTGTTTTTT
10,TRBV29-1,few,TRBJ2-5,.,CSGALETQYF,TGCAGCGGGGCCCTGGAGACCCAGTACTTC
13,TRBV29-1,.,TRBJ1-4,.,CSVRDTPNEKLFF,TGCAGCGTGAGGGACACCCCTAATGAAAAACTGTTTTTT
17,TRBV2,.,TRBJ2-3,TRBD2,CASSDSAGGPVTDTQYF,TGTGCCAGCAGTGACTCGGCGGGAGGGCCGGTCACAGATACGCAGTATTTT
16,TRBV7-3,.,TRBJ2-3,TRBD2,CASSPLSGSSTDTQYF,TGTGCCAGCAGCCCCCTTAGCGGGTCTAGCACAGATACGCAGTATTTT
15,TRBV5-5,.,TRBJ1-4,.,CASSLEAGDSEKLFF,TGTGCCAGCAGCTTGGAGGCCGGGGATAGTGAAAAACTGTTTTTT
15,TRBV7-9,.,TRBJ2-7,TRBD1,CASSLAGTGAYEQYF,TGTGCCAGCAGCTTAGCCGGGACAGGGGCCTACGAGCAGTACTTC